This T cell receptor (beta chain) is from a study of cytomegalovirus exposure and HLA in healthy donors. As concerns this clone: Its antigen is undetermined.

Findings of the study overall: Donors belonging to an Asian-associated ancestry cluster reportedly showed fewer N-insertions in productive TCRs than the roughly 680-donor mean, according to what a later analysis found. Earlier findings revealed that most TCR beta V segments proved productive either about 87% or about 30% of the time.

Trimming took 6 bases from V and 5 from J, leaving 11 bases between them. The germline CDR1 and CDR2 sequences are MDHEN and SYDVKM. The CDR3 contains 13 residues. The primer mix had 60 Vbeta and 13 Jbeta primers. Using immunoSEQ multiplex PCR, the repertoire was profiled, and TCRdb retains in-frame clones only, with some absent. The sample table includes over 100,000 clones. This TCR derives from a man aged 30 to 39 in good health and CMV-seronegative. The chain uses TRBV28 and TRBJ2-1; perhaps TRBD1 as D (6 bases). Sequencing was performed on PBMCs. CDR3 nucleotide sequence: TGTGCCAGCAGGGGCCAGGGGAACAATGAGCAGTTCTTC. It encodes CASRGQGNNEQFF.